This T cell receptor (beta chain) was recovered during a study of blood T cell repertoires in COVID-19. Across the whole study: Samples came from the United States, Italy and Spain, spanning acute and convalescent COVID-19.

With 2 bases removed from V and 3 bases from J, the gap between germline ends came to 14 bases. The V gene's germline CDR1 is SNHLY and CDR2 FYNNEI. The CDR3 runs 15 residues. Method: immunoSEQ multiplex PCR; TCRdb's copy keeps in-frame clones and lacks some. The table includes about 130,000 clones, 75% to 85% detected once. This clonotype originated in a woman in her 70s with COVID-19, enrolled during active disease. Sequenced material: peripheral blood. The chain employs TRBV2 and TRBJ2-7; D is undetermined. The CDR3 loop is CASSEMMAAYYEQYF. The CDR3 DNA reads as TGTGCCAGCAGTGAAATGATGGCGGCGTACTACGAGCAGTACTTC.